Included here is one T cell receptor beta chain sequence, with context. Its target is not known. This sample was included in a study of CXCR3-negative and CXCR3-positive naive CD8 T cells. At the level of the study: Each library gave roughly 1.5 +/- 0.3 million of around 140 million TRB reads. Study-wide results and limits: The TRB CDR3s that CXCR3-positive naive cells carried were more hydrophobic than those of CXCR3-negative naive cells. With respect to TRBV-TRBJ usage, naive CXCR3-negative and CXCR3-positive cells were similar; memory differed.

UMI-labeled 5' RACE TRB cDNA libraries were prepared from the cells. No DNA is given; TCRdb re-called the 5' RACE reads and lists each CDR3 protein once. Its listing shows some 140,000 distinct CDR3 sequences. Germline V gene lookup returns CDR1 PRHDT and CDR2 FYEKMQ (reference sequence). The CDR3 contains 15 residues. CD8+ T cell subsets were each sorted in triplicate, approximately 300,000 cells apiece. This chain joins TRBV13 and TRBJ2-3; TCRdb calls TRBD2, which cannot be checked without DNA. The sample consisted of naive CXCR3+ CD8+ T cells from blood. Subset in this sample: CD45RO-CCR7+CD27+CD95- naive CD8+ T cells expressing CXCR3 (TNR3+). The receptor was isolated from a human donor in good health. Some clones in this sample may be carry-over from other donors' samples. The CDR3 sequence is CASSSREASTDTQYF.